The next 27 T cell receptor beta chains were all read from a single sample in a study of early T cells in non-severe SARS-CoV-2 infection. Via MiXCR, TCRdb re-called the 5' RACE reads, giving one row per CDR3 protein. The data show about 90,000 distinct CDR3 sequences, approximately 12% seen once. This material consisted of whole blood, taken at baseline. The receptors originated from an adult who was a healthcare worker with PCR-confirmed SARS-CoV-2 infection or an uninfected control (not recorded which).

DNA for the CDR3: TGTGCCAGCTCCCCCCTAGCGGGAGACACCGGGGAGCTGTTTTTT. Amino acids: CASSPLAGDTGELFF. The chain has TRBV6-6 and TRBJ2-2; 10 nucleotides line up with TRBD2. The CDR3 loop spans 15 amino acids. Germline assignment: CDR1 MNHNY and CDR2 SVGAGI (reference sequence). Trimming removed 8 bases from V and 3 bases from J; junction bases left unmatched: 6.

The genes are TRBV12-3 or TRBV12-4 and TRBJ1-1; D uncertain. The CDR3 covers 13 residues. V gave up 5 bases and J gave up 0 bases, with 7 bases separating them. CDR3 loop: CASSPHMNTEAFF. In DNA, the CDR3 is TGTGCCAGCAGTCCTCACATGAACACTGAAGCTTTCTTT.

This clonotype turned up a few times. V gene TRBV5-4 combines with J gene TRBJ2-5; D unclear. V lost 4 bases and J 5 bases, leaving 18 bases between the germline ends. There are 15 residues in the CDR3. CDR1 and CDR2 from the germline V gene are SGHNT and YYREEE (reference sequence). CDR3 in amino acids: CASSPAAGRKETQYF. As DNA, the CDR3 is TGTGCCAGCAGCCCGGCCGCTGGGCGAAAGGAGACCCAGTACTTC.

This clonotype was detected many times. V gene TRBV7-2 combines with J gene TRBJ1-5, with unresolved D. Trimming left V 2 bases short and J 1 base short, with 6 bases between. CDR1 and CDR2 (germline): SGHTA, FQGNSA. This CDR3 is built from 14 residues. CDR3 residues: CASSLFSSNQPQHF. DNA for the CDR3: TGTGCCAGCAGCTTATTTAGCAGCAATCAGCCCCAGCATTTT.

This clonotype showed up just a few times. In nucleotides, the CDR3 is TGCAGCGCCGCTTCCAGCACCGGGGAGCTGTTTTTT. Amino acid sequence: CSAASSTGELFF. V and J are TRBV29-1 and TRBJ2-2; no definite D call. V was pared by 7 bases and J by 4 bases, with 10 bases between. The CDR3 is 12 residues long. Per germline, CDR1 SQVTM and CDR2 ANQGSEA.

As to this clonotype: Given a much more abundant clone one base away, this may be a read error. CDR3 residues: CASSLDSKQPQHF. As DNA, the CDR3 is TGTGCCAGCAGCTTAGATAGCAAACAGCCCCAGCATTTT. The chain joins TRBV7-3 to TRBJ1-5; no firm D call. The CDR3 consists of 13 residues. Per germline, CDR1 SGHTA and CDR2 FQGTGA.

The chain links TRBV6-5 to TRBJ1-2; D might be TRBD1 (5 bases). V lost 2 bases and J lost 13, with 17 bases in between. The CDR3 loop spans 13 amino acids. From germline, CDR1 is MNHEY and CDR2 SVGAGI. The CDR3 loop reads CASSYTPGRTLTF. DNA for the CDR3: TGTGCCAGCAGTTACACGCCGGGGCGTACTCTCACCTTC.

This clonotype has only a few counts. The junction differs from germline at one of its ends, possibly a read error. V usage is TRBV7-7 and J usage is TRBJ2-1; 14 bases map to TRBD2. CDR1 is SSHAT and CDR2 is FNYEAQ in the germline V gene (reference sequence). This CDR3 has 15 amino acids. The CDR3, as DNA: TGTGCTAGCAGCTTACGGGGACTAGCGGGAGATGAGCAGTTCTTC. This gives the protein CASSLRGLAGDEQFF.

The rearrangement links TRBV5-1 to TRBJ2-7; TRBD2 is a possible D gene (6 bases). The CDR3 contains 15 residues. Germline V gene sequence: CDR1 SGHRS, CDR2 YFSETQ. Deletions cut 4 bases from V and 9 bases from J, with 23 bases between. The CDR3 region has the DNA TGCGCCAGCAGCCCTTACTTGACAGCCCTGGGGGGGCAGTACTTC. Its protein is CASSPYLTALGGQYF.

This clonotype showed up just a few times. The CDR3 DNA sequence: TGTGCCAGCAGTCCAGGCTACGATAGGAACACCATATATTTT. Translation gives CASSPGYDRNTIYF. V and J are TRBV27 and TRBJ1-3; no clear D. CDR3 length: 14 residues. Germline V gene lookup returns CDR1 MNHEY and CDR2 SMNVEV (reference sequence). The V and J ends lost 5 bases and 7 bases respectively, with 15 bases between them.

The chain's CDR3 is CASSTGPEDQPQHF. The CDR3 bases are TGCGCCAGCAGCACGGGACCTGAGGATCAGCCCCAGCATTTT. This chain links TRBV5-1 with TRBJ1-5; weak D call: TRBD1 (5 bases). CDR1 is SGHRS, CDR2 YFSETQ, per germline. CDR3 length: 14 amino acids. The V end was cut by 4 bases, the J end by 5 bases, with 13 bases between.

V and J are TRBV20-1 and TRBJ1-1; D is undetermined. The V and J ends lost 5 bases and 0 bases respectively, with 7 bases between them. This CDR3 is built from 12 residues. Germline CDR1 reads DFQATT; CDR2 reads SNEGSKA (reference sequence). The CDR3 loop is CSAQRVNTEAFF. CDR3 DNA sequence: TGCAGTGCTCAGCGGGTGAACACTGAAGCTTTCTTT.

This clonotype turned up a few times. The V and J genes are TRBV14 and TRBJ2-5; a possible D gene is TRBD2 (5 bases). Trimming left V 0 bases short and J 7 bases short, with 21 bases between. This CDR3 is 17 amino acids long. Germline V gives CDR1 SGHDN, CDR2 FVKESK. The CDR3 is CASSQELGGVLRGTQYF. As DNA, the CDR3 is TGTGCCAGCAGCCAAGAGTTGGGCGGCGTACTTCGGGGGACCCAGTACTTC.

This clonotype was counted between two and nine times. The chain recombines TRBV7-8 with TRBJ1-6, with TRBD1 identical over 7 bases. Per the germline V gene, CDR1 is SGHVS and CDR2 is FQNEAQ. V trimming: 1 base; J trimming: 7 bases; junction bases outside the gene matches: 10. The CDR3 runs to 17 residues. CDR3 sequence reads: CASSLVGRGRINSPLHF. CDR3 coding DNA: TGTGCCAGCAGCTTAGTCGGGAGGGGGCGCATCAATTCACCCCTCCACTTT. Using reference TRBV7-8 and TRBJ1-6 for the parts outside the CDR3, the full variable domain is GAGVSQSPRYKVAKRGQDVALRCDPISGHVSLFWYQQALGQGPEFLTYFQNEAQLDKSGLPSDRFFAERPEGSVSTLKIQRTQQEDSAVYLCASSLVGRGRINSPLHFGNGTRLTVT.

Only a few counts were recorded for this clonotype. V and J are TRBV5-1 and TRBJ2-5; the match to TRBD2 covers 11 bases. The CDR3 loop spans 17 amino acids. J was trimmed by 5 bases and V by 0 bases; bases with no gene match: 9. CDR1 SGHRS and CDR2 YFSETQ come from the germline V gene. CDR3 loop: CASSLGDLAGGRETQYF. CDR3 coding DNA: TGCGCCAGCAGCTTGGGGGACTTAGCGGGAGGGCGCGAGACCCAGTACTTC.

This clonotype was counted many times. This chain joins TRBV19 and TRBJ1-5; the D gene is possibly TRBD1 (5 bases). The CDR3 contains 15 residues. Trimming removed 8 bases from V and 3 bases from J, with 17 bases in between. CDR1 and CDR2 (germline): LNHDA, SQIVND (reference sequence). CDR3 nucleotides: TGTGCCAGTCGCTTAGACAGAGCCCTCAATCAGCCCCAGCATTTT. It is translated as CASRLDRALNQPQHF.

The chain links TRBV5-1 to TRBJ1-5, with 8 bases aligning to TRBD1. Germline assignment: CDR1 SGHRS and CDR2 YFSETQ. J lost 7 bases, V lost 0 bases, and 3 bases had no gene match. This CDR3 region has 14 residues. In DNA form, the CDR3 reads TGCGCCAGCAGCTTGGGTGGACAGGGACAGCCCCAGCATTTT. Translated, it gives CASSLGGQGQPQHF. Looking up the rest from reference TRBV5-1 and TRBJ1-5 gives the full variable domain: KAGVTQTPRYLIKTRGQQVTLSCSPISGHRSVSWYQQTPGQGLQFLFEYFSETQRNKGNFPGRFSGRQFSNSRSEMNVSTLELGDSALYLCASSLGGQGQPQHFGDGTRLSIL.

This clonotype has a count of ten or more. J is TRBJ2-1 and V is TRBV11-3, with TRBD2 identical over 10 bases. The CDR3 consists of 18 residues. The V and J ends lost 4 bases and 6 bases, in that order; junction bases with no gene match: 15. Germline CDR1 and CDR2: SGHNT and YENEEA. As DNA, the CDR3 is TGTGCCAGCAGCTACCTCTCTAGCGGGAGTGGCTATAGCAATGAGCAGTTCTTC. Protein: CASSYLSSGSGYSNEQFF. The whole variable domain, remainder taken from reference TRBV11-3 and TRBJ2-1, is EAGVVQSPRYKIIEKKQPVAFWCNPISGHNTLYWYLQNLGQGPELLIRYENEEAVDDSQLPKDRFSAERLKGVDSTLKIQPAELGDSAVYLCASSYLSSGSGYSNEQFFGPGTRLTVL.

The V and J genes are TRBV5-4 and TRBJ2-3; D remains ambiguous. V was pared by 4 bases and J by 2 bases, with 23 bases between. The CDR3 has 18 residues. Per germline, CDR1 SGHNT and CDR2 YYREEE (reference sequence). DNA of the CDR3: TGTGCCAGCAGCCCGTTGGTTTCGGTCCTGCCCCTCACAGATACGCAGTATTTT. Translating it yields CASSPLVSVLPLTDTQYF.

In this sample, this clonotype turned up a few times. The J gene is TRBJ2-5, the V gene TRBV7-2; TRBD1 aligns across 8 bases. CDR1 is SGHTA, CDR2 FQGNSA, per germline. The CDR3 has 16 amino acids. With V trimmed by 5 bases and J by 2 bases, 10 bases remained unmatched. The CDR3 protein is CASSIMTGALQETQYF. CDR3 nucleotide sequence: TGTGCCAGCAGCATTATGACAGGGGCCCTACAAGAGACCCAGTACTTC.

This clonotype was observed a handful of times. The chain combines TRBV10-3 with TRBJ1-1, with D unresolved. CDR3 length equals 13 residues. V gave up 10 bases and J gave up 5 bases, with 17 bases separating them. Germline V gene data show CDR1 as ENHRY and CDR2 as SYGVKD. CDR3 amino acids: CASGRGGKTEAFF. The DNA of the CDR3 is TGTGCCAGCGGACGGGGAGGGAAGACTGAAGCTTTCTTT.

This clonotype was observed a few times. This chain joins TRBV19 and TRBJ2-7, with 9 bases aligning to TRBD2. This CDR3 comprises 14 residues. Losses at the gene ends were 3 bases for V and 4 bases for J; bases not matched to a gene: 4. Germline CDR1 and CDR2: LNHDA and SQIVND (reference sequence). CDR3 sequence reads: CASSIQRGAYEQYF. The CDR3 bases are TGTGCCAGTAGTATTCAGCGGGGGGCATACGAGCAGTACTTC.

DNA for the CDR3: TGTGCCACCAGTGTCTCGCGGGCACTATACAATGAGCAGTTCTTC. It encodes CATSVSRALYNEQFF. The rearrangement uses TRBV24-1 and TRBJ2-1; weak D call: TRBD2 (5 bases). The CDR3 consists of 15 residues. Trimming took off 5 bases at V and 4 bases at J, with 14 bases between the two ends. CDR1 is KGHDR and CDR2 is SFDVKD in the germline V gene.

V gene TRBV20-1 combines with J gene TRBJ2-5, with D perhaps matching TRBD1 (6 bases). Germline V gene data show CDR1 as DFQATT and CDR2 as SNEGSKA (reference sequence). This CDR3 contains 12 residues. Trimming stripped 8 bases from V and 1 base from J, with 11 bases between. The CDR3 region is CSLSGAQETQYF. The CDR3 nucleotides are TGCAGTCTCTCAGGGGCCCAAGAGACCCAGTACTTC.

The chain combines TRBV19 with TRBJ2-5; D unclear. The germline gives CDR1 LNHDA, CDR2 SQIVND (reference sequence). The CDR3 contains 14 residues. V lost 3 bases and J 2 bases, leaving 10 bases between the germline ends. CDR3 bases: TGTGCCAGTAGTATTTATGAAGATCAAGAGACCCAGTACTTC. It yields the protein CASSIYEDQETQYF.

This clonotype was found many times. The chain couples TRBV12-3 or TRBV12-4 to TRBJ1-1; no reliable D call. The CDR3 has 13 residues. Trimming removed 5 bases from V and 6 bases from J, with 13 bases in between. This CDR3 is CASSLKIGPEAFF. DNA of the CDR3: TGTGCCAGCAGTCTGAAGATTGGACCTGAAGCTTTCTTT.

This clonotype was seen ten or more times. V gene TRBV10-3 combines with J gene TRBJ1-6, with D tentatively TRBD1 (5 bases). Germline CDR1 reads ENHRY; CDR2 reads SYGVKD. The V and J ends lost 6 bases and 7 bases respectively, with 22 bases between them. This CDR3 has 17 residues. The DNA of the CDR3 is TGTGCCATCAGCCGTTTCGAGGGTCCGGGACCAAATTCACCCCTCCACTTT. Amino acid sequence: CAISRFEGPGPNSPLHF.